This TCR beta chain is drawn from a study of tumor-infiltrating lymphocytes in localized non-small cell lung cancer. Looking at the study overall: Patients included smokers and never-smokers with various histologies, some sampled after neoadjuvant chemotherapy. From each patient, both tumor and uninvolved lung, non-adjacent to tumor, were sampled. Study-wide results and caveats: TCRbeta sequencing showed higher T cell infiltration in tumors than uninvolved lung.

J was trimmed by 4 bases and V by 6 bases; bases with no gene match: 5. The germline V gene encodes CDR1 MNHNY and CDR2 SVGAGI (reference sequence). The CDR3 is 13 amino acids. The assay was immunoSEQ multiplex PCR, and TCRdb's table has in-frame clones only and misses some. Among 6,800 or so clones listed, roughly three quarters were seen once. As for this clone: As yet, its antigen is unknown.

The chain uses TRBV6-6 and TRBJ2-7, with 8 bases lining up with TRBD1. What was sequenced was uninvolved lung tissue not adjacent to the tumor. The receptor's source is a human donor with non-small cell lung cancer. CDR3 sequence reads: CASRQDREYEQYF. CDR3 sequence (DNA): TGTGCCAGCAGGCAGGACAGGGAGTACGAGCAGTACTTC.